Each of the 22 T cell receptor beta chains below was sequenced from the same sample in a study of brain metastases from non-small cell lung cancer. The repertoire was sequenced with immunoSEQ multiplex PCR; TCRdb's copy has only in-frame clones and lacks some. The table records around 8,000 clones, approximately 86% of them present only once. What was sequenced was primary lung tumor tissue. The origin of the receptors is a donor at least 40 years old with non-small cell lung cancer.

The V call is TRBV30, the J call TRBJ2-7; D perhaps matches TRBD1 (6 bases). Germline V gives CDR1 GTSNPN, CDR2 SVGIG (reference sequence). The CDR3 length is 14 residues. V was trimmed by 2 bases and J by 2 bases, leaving 13 bases between them. The CDR3 bases are TGTGCCTGGAGTCGGAAATGGACAGCCTACGAGCAGTACTTC. This translates into CAWSRKWTAYEQYF.

The genes are TRBV6-5 and TRBJ1-2, with D unclear. This CDR3 is 13 amino acids long. Germline CDR1 is MNHEY and CDR2 is SVGAGI. The V end was cut by 7 bases, the J end by 5 bases, with 14 bases between. CDR3 residues: CASMRATEYGYTF. The CDR3 nucleotides are TGTGCCAGCATGCGGGCAACAGAATATGGCTACACCTTC.

CDR3 region: CASSLGTANYGYTF. The CDR3 nucleotides read TGTGCCAGCAGCCTCGGGACGGCTAACTATGGCTACACCTTC. V gene TRBV3-1 (or the pseudogene TRBV3-2) combines with J gene TRBJ1-2; D perhaps matches TRBD1 (5 bases). Trimming cost V 4 bases and J 0 bases, with 9 bases left between them. There are 14 residues in the CDR3. From germline, CDR1 is LGHDT and CDR2 YNNKEL (reference sequence).

This clone is a singleton in its sample. The rearrangement uses TRBV11-3 and TRBJ1-1; D is uncertain. The CDR3 spans 12 residues. CDR1 is SGHNT and CDR2 is YENEEA in the germline V gene. V lost 5 bases to trimming and J lost 2 bases, with 6 bases between them. DNA of the CDR3: TGTGCCAGCAGCCAGGACAACACTGAAGCTTTCTTT. It yields the protein CASSQDNTEAFF.

The chain combines TRBV7-2 with TRBJ2-7, with D tentatively TRBD1 (5 bases). V dropped 1 base and J dropped 2 bases, with 9 bases sitting between them. CDR3 length: 14 residues. Germline CDR1 is SGHTA and CDR2 is FQGNSA. For the CDR3, the DNA is TGTGCCAGCAGCTTAGGAGGACAAGCCTACGAGCAGTACTTC. As protein: CASSLGGQAYEQYF.

CDR3 sequence (DNA): TGTGCCAGCGAGCAGGGGGCCTACGAGCAGTACTTC. It is translated as CASEQGAYEQYF. The V call is TRBV5-6, the J call TRBJ2-7; 7 bases are a match to TRBD1. CDR1 and CDR2 (germline): SGHDT, YYEEEE. The V and J ends lost 7 bases and 2 bases, in that order; junction bases with no gene match: 3. The CDR3 is 12 residues long.

As regards this clone: The junction and the germline gene differ at one end; a read error may be behind it. This rearrangement joins TRBV9 to TRBJ2-7; D is perhaps TRBD2 (5 bases). This CDR3 has 14 residues. Germline-derived CDR1 and CDR2 are SGDLS and YYNGEE. CDR3 sequence reads: CVSSVDGNSYEQYF. CDR3 nucleotide sequence: TGTGTCAGCAGCGTAGACGGGAACTCCTACGAGCAGTACTTC.

This rearrangement joins TRBV2 to TRBJ1-2; possibly TRBD1 for D (5 bases). CDR3 length: 13 amino acids. The germline V gene encodes CDR1 SNHLY and CDR2 FYNNEI. Trimming left V 1 base short and J 2 bases short, with 5 bases between. CDR3 in amino acids: CASSEEGNYGYTF. Written as DNA, the CDR3 is TGTGCCAGCAGTGAAGAGGGGAACTATGGCTACACCTTC.

The V and J genes are TRBV19 and TRBJ2-3; D might be TRBD1 (6 bases). The germline CDR1 and CDR2 sequences are LNHDA and SQIVND (reference sequence). V lost 5 bases, J lost 0 bases, and 12 bases lay in between. There are 15 residues in the CDR3. The CDR3 bases are TGTGCCAGTAGTCCGGGACATTCTAGCACAGATACGCAGTATTTT. Its translation is CASSPGHSSTDTQYF.

This rearrangement joins TRBV13 to TRBJ2-7; possible D gene TRBD1, 5 bases. This CDR3 spans 15 amino acids. Germline CDR1 reads PRHDT; CDR2 reads FYEKMQ (reference sequence). Trimming left V 2 bases short and J 2 bases short, with 13 bases between. This CDR3 is CASSLRQGIAYEQYF. The CDR3 DNA is TGTGCCAGCAGCTTAAGGCAGGGAATCGCCTACGAGCAGTACTTC.

This chain joins TRBV28 and TRBJ2-4, with a weak D call TRBD1 (5 bases). The CDR3 loop spans 12 amino acids. With 6 bases removed from V and 5 bases from J, the gap between germline ends came to 8 bases. CDR1 and CDR2 from the germline V gene are MDHEN and SYDVKM. CDR3 coding DNA: TGTGCCAGCAGCCTAGGGGAAAACATTCAGTACTTC. Encoded protein: CASSLGENIQYF.

The chain couples TRBV5-5 to TRBJ2-7, with D maybe TRBD2 (6 bases). V was trimmed by 4 bases and J by 4 bases, leaving 15 bases between them. CDR1 and CDR2 from the germline V gene are SGHKS and YYEKEE (reference sequence). CDR3 length: 14 residues. DNA for the CDR3: TGTGCCAGCAGCACCTCGGACTACTTATACGAGCAGTACTTC. It translates to CASSTSDYLYEQYF.

Points on this clone: One end of the junction fails to match germline, which may point to a read error. The V gene is TRBV6-5, the J gene TRBJ2-2, with 10 bases identical to TRBD1. The length of the CDR3 is 15 residues. The germline CDR1 and CDR2 sequences are MNHEY and SVGAGI. The CDR3 DNA follows: TGTGCCAGCAGGGAGGGGACAGGGGTGACCGGGGAACTGTTTTTT. Protein: CASREGTGVTGELFF.

This chain's CDR3 is CAWNGLGGTEAFF. The CDR3 bases are TGTGCCTGGAATGGACTCGGAGGGACTGAAGCTTTCTTT. The chain combines TRBV30 with TRBJ1-1; no clear D gene. V lost 4 bases and J 5 bases, leaving 14 bases between the germline ends. The germline V gene encodes CDR1 GTSNPN and CDR2 SVGIG (reference sequence). CDR3 size: 13 residues. The full variable domain, with the rest looked up from reference TRBV30 and TRBJ1-1, is SQTIHQWPATLVQPVGSPLSLECTVEGTSNPNLYWYRQAAGRGLQLLFYSVGIGQISSEVPQNLSASRPQDRQFILSSKKLLLSDSGFYLCAWNGLGGTEAFFGQGTRLTVV.

J is TRBJ1-1 and V is TRBV7-6; D gene uncertain. This CDR3 is built from 13 residues. V was clipped by 6 bases and J by 0 bases, with 8 bases between them. Per germline, CDR1 SGHVS and CDR2 FNYEAQ. The CDR3: CASSSQMNTEAFF. The CDR3 DNA is TGTGCCAGCAGTTCACAGATGAACACTGAAGCTTTCTTT.

The gene calls are TRBV2 and TRBJ1-5, with D perhaps matching TRBD1 (5 bases). This CDR3 region has 13 residues. The V end lost 2 bases, the J end lost 4 bases, and 6 bases lay between the germline ends. The germline CDR1 and CDR2 sequences are SNHLY and FYNNEI. The CDR3 sequence is CASSEQGNQPQHF. As DNA, the CDR3 is TGTGCCAGCAGTGAACAGGGAAATCAGCCCCAGCATTTT.

This clone was observed a single time. The V gene is TRBV6-1, the J gene TRBJ1-5; no clear D gene. Germline lookup yields CDR1 MNHNS and CDR2 SASEGT. V was cut by 2 bases and J by 5 bases, with 16 bases left in between. This CDR3 has 16 amino acids. The CDR3 spells CASSERTAPAYQPQHF. CDR3 nucleotides: TGTGCCAGCAGTGAAAGAACCGCGCCAGCGTATCAGCCCCAGCATTTT.

This clone occurred once. This sequence joins TRBV30 and TRBJ1-1; no firm D call. This CDR3 has 14 amino acids. The V end lost 1 base, the J end lost 11 bases, and 20 bases lay between the germline ends. Germline V CDR1 and CDR2: GTSNPN, SVGIG (reference sequence). The CDR3: CAWSGIYRDLRAFF. The CDR3 bases are TGTGCCTGGAGTGGTATATATAGGGATCTCCGGGCTTTCTTT.

This clone was recorded only once. This chain uses TRBV4-3 with TRBJ2-1, with TRBD2 matching 10 bases. Germline values: CDR1 LGHNA, CDR2 YSLEER. The CDR3 is 16 amino acids. V was pared by 1 base and J by 3 bases, with 3 bases of the junction left unmatched. CDR3 sequence reads: CASSQASGGDYNEQFF. CDR3 bases: TGCGCCAGCAGCCAAGCCAGCGGGGGGGACTACAATGAGCAGTTCTTC.

The chain is built from TRBV20-1 and TRBJ1-1, with D maybe TRBD1 (5 bases). The CDR3 length is 11 residues. With 4 bases removed from V and 6 bases from J, the gap between germline ends came to 9 bases. Germline CDR1 DFQATT, CDR2 SNEGSKA (reference sequence). CDR3 residues: CSATSGSEAFF. Written as DNA, the CDR3 is TGCAGTGCTACCTCAGGGTCTGAAGCTTTCTTT.

The chain has TRBV27 and TRBJ1-4; D gene uncertain. Germline CDR1 and CDR2: MNHEY and SMNVEV (reference sequence). The CDR3 contains 15 residues. The ends were cut back, 3 bases at V and 8 bases at J, with 16 bases in the middle. CDR3 bases: TGTGCCAGCAGTTTCGGTACGGGCCGGGTCGAAAAACTGTTTTTT. Encoded protein: CASSFGTGRVEKLFF.

The chain recombines TRBV28 with TRBJ1-6, with D possibly being TRBD1 (6 bases). In germline, CDR1 is MDHEN, CDR2 SYDVKM. V lost 0 bases to trimming and J lost 9 bases, with 15 bases between them. CDR3 length equals 16 residues. The CDR3 loop is CASSLWDGGQGSPLHF. The CDR3 coding sequence is TGTGCCAGCAGTTTATGGGATGGGGGGCAGGGTTCACCCCTCCACTTT.